A selection of T cell receptor beta chains follows, all from one sample in a study of blood T cells in healthy people across ages. One entry per CDR3 protein results from TCRdb running MiXCR on the 5' RACE reads. The sample lists 800,000 or so distinct CDR3 sequences; roughly 25% were seen once. These data were likewise used in another study, on T cells of mothers and their children.

The sequenced sample consisted of blood. The receptors derive from a boy aged 5 to 17 in good health. CDR3s include the opening cysteine and the closing phenylalanine or tryptophan. D genes are given only for firm matches. For some rows the clone size is stated as once, few or many, or as a class when expanded; others skip it.

clone size | D gene | J gene | V gene | CDR3 DNA | CDR3 protein
. | . | TRBJ2-7 | TRBV7-2 | TGTGCCAGCAGCAGAGGGGACTTACTTCACTACGAGCAGTACTTC | CASSRGDLLHYEQYF
. | . | TRBJ2-1 | TRBV6-5 | TGTGCCAGCAACCGGGACCCCCTCCGCCATGAGCAGTTCTTC | CASNRDPLRHEQFF
. | . | TRBJ2-2 | TRBV7-3 | TGTGCCAGCAGCTTTCTTTCTACCGCCGGGGAGCTGTTTTTT | CASSFLSTAGELFF
. | . | TRBJ2-7 | TRBV5-6 | TGTGCCGGCAGCCTGCAGGACTCCTTATACGAGCAGTACTTC | CAGSLQDSLYEQYF
. | . | TRBJ1-4 | TRBV16 | TGTGCCAGCAGCCAAGTCACGGTGATGAATGAAAAACTGTTTTTT | CASSQVTVMNEKLFF
. | . | TRBJ1-5 | TRBV20-1 | TGCAGTGCTAGAGGGGGAACGGAGCCCCAGCATTTT | CSARGGTEPQHF
few | . | TRBJ1-4 | TRBV5-1 | TGCGCCAGCAGCCCGGGACACGGTAATGAAAAACTGTTTTTT | CASSPGHGNEKLFF
. | . | TRBJ2-3 | TRBV10-3 | TGTGCCATCAGTGAGTCGGAGGGAACCGGATACTCAGATACGCAGTATTTT | CAISESEGTGYSDTQYF
few | . | TRBJ2-1 | TRBV10-3 | TGTGCCATCAGTGACTGGTCTAGCCCCCTTGCATCTGAGCAGTTCTTC | CAISDWSSPLASEQFF
. | . | TRBJ2-7 | TRBV2 | TGTGCCAGCAGTGGAATAGGCGGTTACTCCTACGAGCAGTACTTC | CASSGIGGYSYEQYF
. | TRBD2 | TRBJ2-1 | TRBV6-4 | TGTGCCAGCAGTGAGGCGGGGGGACACAATGAGCAGTTCTTC | CASSEAGGHNEQFF
few | TRBD1 | TRBJ2-4 | TRBV7-9 | TGTGCCAGCAGCTTAGCCTTGGACAGGAAAAACATTCAGTACTTC | CASSLALDRKNIQYF
. | TRBD1 | TRBJ2-2 | TRBV5-1 | TGCGCCAGCAGCTTACAGGGGGCCTTTGGCGGGGAGCTGTTTTTT | CASSLQGAFGGELFF
few | . | TRBJ2-1 | TRBV28 | TGTGCCAGCAGCCGTACTCCACCTGGGGGCAATGAGCAGTTCTTC | CASSRTPPGGNEQFF
. | . | TRBJ1-1 | TRBV30 | TGTGCCTGGACCCCCTGGCGCGGGTTCACCACTGAAGCTTTCTTT | CAWTPWRGFTTEAFF
. | TRBD2 | TRBJ2-1 | TRBV20-1 | TGCAGTGCTAGGGATCCTAGCGGGAGGACTAGGTATGAGCAGTTCTTC | CSARDPSGRTRYEQFF
. | TRBD1 | TRBJ2-7 | TRBV20-1 | TGCAGTGCTAAACGGGACAGGGGAATCTACGAGCAGTACTTC | CSAKRDRGIYEQYF
. | . | TRBJ2-7 | TRBV12-3/TRBV12-4 | TGTGCCAGCAGTTTGAAGAACGGAGTGAAATCCTACGAGCAGTACTTC | CASSLKNGVKSYEQYF
. | TRBD1 | TRBJ1-1 | TRBV24-1 | TGTGCCACCAGTCCCGGGACAGGGGTGAACACTGAAGCTTTCTTT | CATSPGTGVNTEAFF
once | TRBD1 | TRBJ2-6 | TRBV30 | TGTGCCTGGACTACAGGGGCCCCTGGGGCCAACGTCCTGACTTTC | CAWTTGAPGANVLTF
many | . | TRBJ2-3 | TRBV12-3/TRBV12-4 | TGTGCCAGCAGTCCTCCGGGCAGACCAGATACGCAGTATTTT | CASSPPGRPDTQYF
few | . | TRBJ2-6 | TRBV12-3/TRBV12-4 | TGTGCCAGCAGTTTTTTGATCTCGGGGGGGGCCAACGTCCTGACTTTC | CASSFLISGGANVLTF
. | TRBD1 | TRBJ1-1 | TRBV20-1 | TGCAGTGCGCCTAGGGGGCTGGCTTTCTTT | CSAPRGLAFF
. | . | TRBJ2-7 | TRBV21-1 | TGTGCCCACGCGGCGTGCGGGGGATCCTACGAGCAGTACTTC | CAHAACGGSYEQYF
. | TRBD2 | TRBJ2-2 | TRBV20-1 | TGCAGTGCAAAGACTAGCGGACACACCGGGGAGCTGTTTTTT | CSAKTSGHTGELFF
few | . | TRBJ1-2 | TRBV29-1 | TGCAGCGTTGAGGGGGGGCGACTGGGTGGCTACACCTTC | CSVEGGRLGGYTF
. | . | TRBJ1-5 | TRBV28 | TGTGCCAGCAGCCCAGCCGGCCCTTATTCATATAGCAATCAGCCCCAGCATTTT | CASSPAGPYSYSNQPQHF
. | TRBD1 | TRBJ2-3 | TRBV6-2/TRBV6-3 | TGTGCCAGCAGTTATGGACAGGACACAGATACGCAGTATTTT | CASSYGQDTDTQYF
few | . | TRBJ2-7 | TRBV4-1 | TGCGCCAGCAGCCAAGGCCCCCTCAACTACGAGCAGTACTTC | CASSQGPLNYEQYF
few | . | TRBJ2-7 | TRBV9 | TGTGCCAGCAGCAAATTGGCCGGGAGCTCCTACGAGCAGTACTTC | CASSKLAGSSYEQYF
. | TRBD1 | TRBJ1-4 | TRBV3-1 | TGTGCCAGCAGCCAGCCCAAGACAGGGGGAGGTGAAAAACTGTTTTTT | CASSQPKTGGGEKLFF
. | TRBD2 | TRBJ2-5 | TRBV6-5 | TGTGCCAGCAGTCGTCGGACTAGCGGGGTTGTGACCCAGTACTTC | CASSRRTSGVVTQYF
few | . | TRBJ2-1 | TRBV14 | TGTGCCAGCAGCCAAGAAAGGAGCAGGGGCAATGAGCAGTTCTTC | CASSQERSRGNEQFF
once | TRBD1 | TRBJ2-3 | TRBV7-9 | TGTGCCAGCAGCTTATTTACAGGGGAGTCGTTCGATACGCAGTATTTT | CASSLFTGESFDTQYF
. | TRBD1 | TRBJ2-6 | TRBV13 | TGTGCCAGCAGCCCCGGGACAGGGTCTCGCTCTGGGGCCAACGTCCTGACTTTC | CASSPGTGSRSGANVLTF
few | . | TRBJ2-5 | TRBV12-3/TRBV12-4 | TGTGCCAGCAGTACGCAAACTACGTCCGGCCGGGAGACCCAGTACTTC | CASSTQTTSGRETQYF
few | . | TRBJ2-2 | TRBV7-3 | TGTGCCAGCAGCCCCAGGAGGGGGGGGCCCGGGGAGCTGTTTTTT | CASSPRRGGPGELFF
. | . | TRBJ2-1 | TRBV29-1 | TGCAGCGCCACCCGATGGGTAAGCAATGAGCAGTTCTTC | CSATRWVSNEQFF
. | . | TRBJ1-4 | TRBV4-2 | TGTGCCAGCAGCCAAGATCCAACAGCGATAAATGAAAAACTGCTTTTT | CASSQDPTAINEKLLF
. | TRBD1 | TRBJ2-4 | TRBV20-1 | TGCAGTGCTAGAGATTCGACAGGGGGTCTGAGGGCCAAAAACATTCAGTACTTC | CSARDSTGGLRAKNIQYF
few | . | TRBJ2-1 | TRBV29-1 | TGCAGCGTTGTTGGGGACCCCTCCTACAATGAGCAGTTCTTC | CSVVGDPSYNEQFF
few | . | TRBJ2-7 | TRBV20-1 | TGCAGTGCTCGAAGCTCCACGTCCTCCTACGAGCAGTACTTC | CSARSSTSSYEQYF
. | . | TRBJ1-1 | TRBV18 | TGTGCCAGCTCACCATCCAGTCCCACTGAAGCTTTCTTT | CASSPSSPTEAFF
few | . | TRBJ1-3 | TRBV7-9 | TGTGCCAGCAGCTTTGGGGATAACACCATATATTTT | CASSFGDNTIYF
many | . | TRBJ2-1 | TRBV7-9 | TGTGCCAGCAGCTTAGGAAGTTCCGTTTACAATGAGCAGTTCTTC | CASSLGSSVYNEQFF
. | TRBD2 | TRBJ2-1 | TRBV6-5 | TGTGCCAGCAGTTTATATAGCGGGAGGCCTTACAATGAGCAGTTCTTC | CASSLYSGRPYNEQFF
. | . | TRBJ2-1 | TRBV27 | TGTGCCAGCAGTTTATTGGGTGGGCACCGCTCCAATGAGCAGTTCTTC | CASSLLGGHRSNEQFF
few | TRBD2 | TRBJ2-3 | TRBV9 | TGTGCCAGCAGCCCGGTTGCGGAGCCGGGACTAATAGCTGAGGCGCAGTATTTT | CASSPVAEPGLIAEAQYF
. | TRBD1 | TRBJ2-7 | TRBV9 | TGTGCCAGCAGCGTAGGGACAGGGGCTTCCTACGAGCAGTACTTC | CASSVGTGASYEQYF
many | . | TRBJ2-6 | TRBV29-1 | TGCAGCGTTGAAGAGGGGGACTGGGGTGGGGCCAACGTCCTGACTTTC | CSVEEGDWGGANVLTF
few | . | TRBJ2-7 | TRBV28 | TGTGCCAGCAGTTTCCAGGGATTCCCAAACCCCTACGAGCAGTACTTC | CASSFQGFPNPYEQYF
few | TRBD2 | TRBJ2-1 | TRBV24-1 | TGTGCCACCAGTGACCCCGGGACTAGCGGACTCTCCTACAATGAGCAGTTCTTC | CATSDPGTSGLSYNEQFF
few | . | TRBJ2-5 | TRBV24-1 | TGTGCCACCAGTGATTTGGAGCTACCCCCTGGGGAGACCCAGTACTTC | CATSDLELPPGETQYF
few | TRBD2 | TRBJ2-1 | TRBV3-1 | TGTGCCAGCAGCCAAGATAGGGGGCTAGCGGGAGCGTCCTCCTACAATGAGCAGTTCTTC | CASSQDRGLAGASSYNEQFF
. | . | TRBJ2-7 | TRBV3-1 | TGTGCCAGCAGCCAAGATGAGGGGGGACGGGACGAGCAGTACTTC | CASSQDEGGRDEQYF
few | . | TRBJ2-2 | TRBV7-3 | TGTGCCAGCAGCCCGACACAGGGAGCGACCGGGGAGCTGTTTTTT | CASSPTQGATGELFF
. | TRBD1 | TRBJ2-5 | TRBV29-1 | TGCAGCGTTGTTCTGGGACAGGGTGGGGAGACCCAGTACTTC | CSVVLGQGGETQYF
few | . | TRBJ2-5 | TRBV5-5 | TGTGCCAGCAGCTCGCCCGGGACCGCTGAACGAGAGACCCAGTACTTC | CASSSPGTAERETQYF
. | . | TRBJ2-2 | TRBV3-1 | TGTGCCAGCAGCCAAGCCCCCGGGGAGCTGTTTTTT | CASSQAPGELFF